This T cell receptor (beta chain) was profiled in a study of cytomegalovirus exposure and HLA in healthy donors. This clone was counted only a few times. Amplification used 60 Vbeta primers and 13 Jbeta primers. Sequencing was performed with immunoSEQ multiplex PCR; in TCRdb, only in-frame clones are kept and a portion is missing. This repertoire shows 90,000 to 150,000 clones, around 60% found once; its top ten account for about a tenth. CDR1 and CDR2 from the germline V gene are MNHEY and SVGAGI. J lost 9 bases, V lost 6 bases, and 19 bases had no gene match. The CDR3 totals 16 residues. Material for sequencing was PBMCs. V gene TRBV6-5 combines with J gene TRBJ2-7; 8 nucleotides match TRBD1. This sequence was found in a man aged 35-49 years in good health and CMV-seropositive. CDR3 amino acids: CASSYGQGPEFVRQYF. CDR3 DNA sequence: TGTGCCAGCAGCTACGGACAGGGCCCGGAGTTCGTACGGCAGTACTTC.